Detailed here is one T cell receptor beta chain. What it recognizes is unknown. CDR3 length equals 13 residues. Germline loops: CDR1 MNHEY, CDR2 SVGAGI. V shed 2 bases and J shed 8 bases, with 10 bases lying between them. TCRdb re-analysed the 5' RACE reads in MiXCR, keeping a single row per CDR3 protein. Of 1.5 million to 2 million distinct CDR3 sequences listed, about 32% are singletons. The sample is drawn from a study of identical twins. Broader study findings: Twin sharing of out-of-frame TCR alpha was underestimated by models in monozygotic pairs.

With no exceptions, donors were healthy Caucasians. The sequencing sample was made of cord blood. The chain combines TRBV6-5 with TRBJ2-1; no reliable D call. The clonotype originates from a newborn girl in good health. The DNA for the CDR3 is TGTGCCAGCAGTTACGACGCTCGAGATGAGCAGTTCTTC. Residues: CASSYDARDEQFF.